The clone carrying this T cell receptor (beta chain) turned up a few times. The sample is drawn from a study of T-cell memory formation after mild COVID-19. Trimming pared 3 bases from V and 7 bases from J, leaving 10 bases between. In germline, CDR1 is SGHTA, CDR2 FQGNSA. The CDR3 is 12 residues long. MiXCR, applied by TCRdb to the 5' RACE reads, yields one record per CDR3 protein. This sample has around 300,000 distinct CDR3 sequences, with around 19% found just once. This chain uses TRBV7-2 with TRBJ2-7; D might be TRBD2 (5 bases). The receptor comes from a man between 18 and 35 years old who had mild COVID-19 (a few samples of this study predate the infection). Cell type and time point are not known. The sample consisted of PBMCs or a T cell subset sorted from them (not recorded which). The CDR3 loop is CASSLTLAEQYF. CDR3 nucleotide sequence: TGTGCCAGCAGCTTGACCTTAGCGGAGCAGTACTTC. Full variable domain (remainder filled in from reference TRBV7-2 and TRBJ2-7): GAGVSQSPSNKVTEKGKDVELRCDPISGHTALYWYRQSLGQGLEFLIYFQGNSAPDKSGLPSDRFSAERTGGSVSTLTIQRTQQEDSAVYLCASSLTLAEQYFGPGTRLTVT.